A single sample gave rise to the 13 T cell receptor beta chains below, sequenced in a study of tumor and adjacent non-tumor tissue in lung cancer. Three rounds of nested PCR, following a modified ARM-PCR protocol, produced the TCRbeta library. TCRdb used MiXCR to reprocess the multiplex PCR reads, holding one entry per CDR3 protein. The table lists 65,000 to 90,000 distinct CDR3 sequences, around 65% of them singletons, with roughly 13% in the top ten. This sample's RNA came from whole unsorted tissue. Sequencing was done on a sample of lung tumor tissue. The receptor set was obtained from a woman in her 70s with non-small cell lung cancer.

This clonotype has only one observation. One end of the junction varies from germline; a read error may be responsible. The chain is built from TRBV29-1 and TRBJ2-3, with D possibly matching TRBD2 (6 bases). This CDR3 has 16 residues. Germline CDR1 is SQVTM and CDR2 is ANQGSEA. This chain's CDR3 is CSVGGDFLRITGTQYF. In DNA, the CDR3 is TGCAGCGTTGGAGGGGACTTCCTTCGTATCACAGGTACGCAGTATTTT.

The rearrangement links TRBV7-2 to TRBJ2-1; 10 positions agree with TRBD2. Germline-derived CDR1 and CDR2 are SGHTA and FQGNSA. CDR3 length: 16 amino acids. V shed 5 bases and J 9 bases; nucleotides not matched to a gene: 13. CDR3 sequence: CASSGLRAGGAGEQFF. The CDR3 DNA follows: TGTGCCAGCAGCGGATTACGAGCGGGAGGGGCCGGTGAGCAGTTCTTC.

This clonotype was seen a few times. The chain employs TRBV20-1 and TRBJ2-3, with unresolved D. This CDR3 is built from 14 residues. Germline V gene lookup returns CDR1 DFQATT and CDR2 SNEGSKA (reference sequence). The V and J ends lost 5 bases and 4 bases respectively, with 16 bases between them. CDR3 protein: CSAVAQPPADTQYF. The CDR3 nucleotides are TGCAGTGCTGTTGCCCAGCCCCCAGCAGATACGCAGTATTTT.

The chain is built from TRBV30 and TRBJ2-6, with 7 bases that match TRBD1. CDR1 is GTSNPN, CDR2 SVGIG, per germline (reference sequence). This CDR3 is built from 15 residues. The CDR3 loop reads CSRSGTAAGANVLTF. The CDR3 bases are TGTTCCAGGAGTGGGACAGCAGCTGGGGCCAACGTCCTGACTTTC.

In the case of this clonotype: This may come from a read error, since a much larger clone is one base off. The chain joins TRBV20-1 to TRBJ1-1, with D unresolved. Per germline, CDR1 DFQATT and CDR2 SNEGSKA (reference sequence). The CDR3 is 14 residues long. The V end was cut by 4 bases, the J end by 0 bases, with 12 bases between. CDR3 DNA: TGCAGTGCTAAGGCGCACACCATGAACACTGAAGCTTTCTTT. It specifies CSAKAHTMNTEAFF.

The rearrangement joins TRBV7-9 to TRBJ2-5; D uncertain. Germline V gene data show CDR1 as SEHNR and CDR2 as FQNEAQ (reference sequence). Trimming took 5 bases from V and 1 from J, leaving 14 bases between them. This CDR3 has 15 amino acids. Here the CDR3 reads CASSPRSQSQETQYF. The CDR3 region has the DNA TGTGCCAGCAGCCCCCGATCCCAAAGCCAAGAGACCCAGTACTTC.

As for this clonotype: At one of its ends the junction is not consistent with the germline gene, which may arise from a read error. The J gene is TRBJ2-1, the V gene TRBV6-2 or TRBV6-3, with 7 bases identical to TRBD1. Germline lookup yields CDR1 MNHEY and CDR2 SVGEGT. CDR3 length equals 18 residues. The CDR3 bases are TGTGCCAGCAGCTACTCGGCGTTCCGGGACAGACAATACAATGAGCAGCTCTTC. Translating gives CASSYSAFRDRQYNEQLF.

The J gene is TRBJ2-3, the V gene TRBV5-1; 8 bases match TRBD2. Germline CDR1 is SGHRS and CDR2 is YFSETQ. V was clipped by 4 bases and J by 2 bases; unmatched bases: 6. This CDR3 region has 15 residues. The CDR3 spells CASSMGLEITDTQYF. The CDR3, as DNA: TGCGCCAGCAGCATGGGACTAGAGATCACAGATACGCAGTATTTT.

This chain connects TRBV28 to TRBJ1-4, with TRBD1 identical over 12 bases. Germline V gene data show CDR1 as MDHEN and CDR2 as SYDVKM. The CDR3 runs 15 residues. Trimming cost V 2 bases and J 12 bases; bases outside gene matches: 7. The CDR3 nucleotides read TGTGCCAGCAGTTTAGTTGGGACAGGGGGCGAAGAACTGTTTTTT. This translates into CASSLVGTGGEELFF.

Comments on this clonotype: One end of the junction does not line up with germline, which may come from a read error. The CDR3: CSSSPRQGRGSNNGYTF. The CDR3 DNA sequence: TGTTCCAGCAGTCCGCGACAGGGGCGAGGATCTAACAATGGCTACACCTTC. The gene calls are TRBV12-3 or TRBV12-4 and TRBJ1-2; TRBD1 matches 8 bases. The CDR3 has 17 residues.

The rearrangement links TRBV4-2 to TRBJ2-7; 12 nucleotides agree with TRBD2. The CDR3 has 18 amino acids. With 0 bases clipped from V and 2 bases from J, the junction kept 8 bases outside the gene matches. Germline V CDR1 and CDR2: LGHNA, YNFKEQ. The chain's CDR3 is CASSQDYASGGATYEQYF. In DNA, the CDR3 is TGTGCCAGCAGCCAAGATTATGCTAGCGGGGGGGCTACCTACGAGCAGTACTTC.

A remark on this clonotype: A junction end diverges from the germline sequence, so it may reflect a read error. The CDR3 nucleotides are TGTGCCAGCAGAGGGGGTGCTAGCGACAGCTCCTACGACCAGTACTTC. It codes for CASRGGASDSSYDQYF. V is TRBV6-1 and J is TRBJ2-7; D might be TRBD1 or TRBD2, each matching 6 bases. CDR1 and CDR2 from the germline V gene are MNHNS and SASEGT. The CDR3 is made up of 16 amino acids.

The chain combines TRBV28 with TRBJ2-7; no definite D call. The CDR3 sequence is 14 residues long. Germline V gene lookup returns CDR1 MDHEN and CDR2 SYDVKM. Trimming shortened V by 7 bases and J by 1 base, and 14 bases separated the two germline ends. CDR3: CASNPQGSSYEQYF. As DNA, the CDR3 is TGTGCCAGCAACCCACAAGGGTCTTCCTACGAGCAGTACTTC.